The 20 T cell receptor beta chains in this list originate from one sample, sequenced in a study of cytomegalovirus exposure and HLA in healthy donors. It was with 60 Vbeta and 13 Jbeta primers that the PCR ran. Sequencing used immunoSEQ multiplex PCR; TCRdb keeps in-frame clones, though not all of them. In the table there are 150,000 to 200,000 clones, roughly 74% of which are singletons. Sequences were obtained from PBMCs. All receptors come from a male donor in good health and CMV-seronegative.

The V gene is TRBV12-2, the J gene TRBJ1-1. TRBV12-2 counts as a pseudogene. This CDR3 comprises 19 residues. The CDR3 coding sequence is TGTGCAAGTCGCTTAGGTGTTGGGGGGGGCGTCGGGCCGAACACTGAAGCTTTCTTT. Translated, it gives CASRLGVGGGVGPNTEAFF.

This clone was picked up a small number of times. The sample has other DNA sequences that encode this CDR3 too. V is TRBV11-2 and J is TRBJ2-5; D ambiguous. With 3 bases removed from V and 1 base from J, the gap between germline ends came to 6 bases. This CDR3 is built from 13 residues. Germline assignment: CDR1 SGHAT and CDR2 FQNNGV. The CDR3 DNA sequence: TGTGCCAGCAGCTTGAACAGCCAAGAGACCCAGTACTTC. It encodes CASSLNSQETQYF.

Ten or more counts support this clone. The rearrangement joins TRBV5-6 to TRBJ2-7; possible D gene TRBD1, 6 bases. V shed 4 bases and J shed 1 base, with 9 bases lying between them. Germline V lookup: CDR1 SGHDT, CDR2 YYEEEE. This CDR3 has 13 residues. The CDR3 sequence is CASSDQGSYEQYF. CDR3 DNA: TGTGCCAGCAGCGACCAGGGGTCCTACGAGCAGTACTTC. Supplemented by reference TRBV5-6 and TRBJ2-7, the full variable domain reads DAGVTQSPTHLIKTRGQQVTLRCSPKSGHDTVSWYQQALGQGPQFIFQYYEEEERQRGNFPDRFSGHQFPNYSSELNVNALLLGDSALYLCASSDQGSYEQYFGPGTRLTVT.

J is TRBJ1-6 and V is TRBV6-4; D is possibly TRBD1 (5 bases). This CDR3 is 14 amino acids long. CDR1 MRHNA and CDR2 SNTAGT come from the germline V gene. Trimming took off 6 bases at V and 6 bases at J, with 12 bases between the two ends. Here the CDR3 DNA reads TGTGCCAGCAGCAGCGGGACGGCTAATTCACCCCTCCACTTT. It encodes CASSSGTANSPLHF.

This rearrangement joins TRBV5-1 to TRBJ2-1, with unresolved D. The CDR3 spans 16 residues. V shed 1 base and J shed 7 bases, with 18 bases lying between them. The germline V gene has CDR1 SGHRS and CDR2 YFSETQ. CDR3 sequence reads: CASSLSPPPRSNEQFF. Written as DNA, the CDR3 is TGCGCCAGCAGCTTGAGCCCTCCGCCTCGCTCGAATGAGCAGTTCTTC.

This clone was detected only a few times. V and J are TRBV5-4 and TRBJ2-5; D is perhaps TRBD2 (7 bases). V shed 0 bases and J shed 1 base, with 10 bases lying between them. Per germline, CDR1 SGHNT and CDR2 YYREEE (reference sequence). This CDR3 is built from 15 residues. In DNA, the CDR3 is TGTGCCAGCAGCTTGGGAAGGGGGGGCCAAGAGACCCAGTACTTC. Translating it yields CASSLGRGGQETQYF.

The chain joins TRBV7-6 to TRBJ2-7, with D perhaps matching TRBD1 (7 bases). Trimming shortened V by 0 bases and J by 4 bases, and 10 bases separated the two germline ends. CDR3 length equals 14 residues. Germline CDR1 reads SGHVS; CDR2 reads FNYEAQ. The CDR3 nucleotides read TGTGCCAGCAGCTTAGCTTCAGGGGGGTACGAGCAGTACTTC. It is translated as CASSLASGGYEQYF.

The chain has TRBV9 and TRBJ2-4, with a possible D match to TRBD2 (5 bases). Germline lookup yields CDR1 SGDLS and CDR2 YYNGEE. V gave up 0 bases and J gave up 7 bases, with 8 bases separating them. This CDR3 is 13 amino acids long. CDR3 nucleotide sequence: TGTGCCAGCAGCGTAGGGGTAGCGAACATTCAGTACTTC. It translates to CASSVGVANIQYF. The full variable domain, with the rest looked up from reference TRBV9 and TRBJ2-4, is DSGVTQTPKHLITATGQRVTLRCSPRSGDLSVYWYQQSLDQGLQFLIQYYNGEERAKGNILERFSAQQFPDLHSELNLSSLELGDSALYFCASSVGVANIQYFGAGTRLSVL.

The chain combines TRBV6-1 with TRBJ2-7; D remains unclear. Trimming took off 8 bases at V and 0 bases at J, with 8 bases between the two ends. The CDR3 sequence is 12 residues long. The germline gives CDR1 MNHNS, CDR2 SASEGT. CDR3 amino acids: CASAPGSYEQYF. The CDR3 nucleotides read TGTGCCAGCGCCCCGGGCTCCTACGAGCAGTACTTC.

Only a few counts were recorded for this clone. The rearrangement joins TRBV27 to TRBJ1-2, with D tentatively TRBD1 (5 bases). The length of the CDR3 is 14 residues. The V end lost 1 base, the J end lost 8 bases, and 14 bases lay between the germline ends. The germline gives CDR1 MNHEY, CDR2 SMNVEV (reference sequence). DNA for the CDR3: TGTGCCAGCAGTTTATGGGGGGAAGGCAAGGGCTACACCTTC. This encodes CASSLWGEGKGYTF.

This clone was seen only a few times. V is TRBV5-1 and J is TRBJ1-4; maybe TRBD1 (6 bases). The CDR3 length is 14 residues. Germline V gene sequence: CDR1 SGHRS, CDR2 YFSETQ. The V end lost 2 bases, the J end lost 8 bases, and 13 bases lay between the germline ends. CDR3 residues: CASSFQGQGEKLFF. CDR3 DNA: TGCGCCAGCAGCTTCCAGGGGCAGGGGGAAAAACTGTTTTTT.

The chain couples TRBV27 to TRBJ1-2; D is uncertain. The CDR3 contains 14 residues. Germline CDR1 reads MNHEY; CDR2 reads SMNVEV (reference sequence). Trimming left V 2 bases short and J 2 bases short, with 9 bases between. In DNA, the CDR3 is TGTGCCAGCAGTTTAAACCGGGAGAACTATGGCTACACCTTC. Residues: CASSLNRENYGYTF.

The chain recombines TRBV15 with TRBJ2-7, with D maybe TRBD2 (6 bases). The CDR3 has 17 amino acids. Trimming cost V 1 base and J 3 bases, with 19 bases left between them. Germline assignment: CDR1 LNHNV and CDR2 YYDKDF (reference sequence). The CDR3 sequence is CATSRVLSAGKYYEQYF. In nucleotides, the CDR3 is TGTGCCACCAGCAGAGTGCTCTCGGCGGGAAAATACTACGAGCAGTACTTC.

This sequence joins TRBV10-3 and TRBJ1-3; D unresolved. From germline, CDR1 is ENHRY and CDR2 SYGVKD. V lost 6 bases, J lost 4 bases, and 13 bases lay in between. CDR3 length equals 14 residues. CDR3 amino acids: CAIRGALEGNTIYF. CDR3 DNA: TGTGCCATCAGGGGAGCTTTAGAAGGAAACACCATATATTTT.

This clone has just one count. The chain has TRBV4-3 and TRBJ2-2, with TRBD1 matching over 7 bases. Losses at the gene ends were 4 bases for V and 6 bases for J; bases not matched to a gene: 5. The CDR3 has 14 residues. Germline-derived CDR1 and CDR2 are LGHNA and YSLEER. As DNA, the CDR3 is TGCGCCAGCAGCCGGGGGACAGAAGCCGGGGAGCTGTTTTTT. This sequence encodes CASSRGTEAGELFF.

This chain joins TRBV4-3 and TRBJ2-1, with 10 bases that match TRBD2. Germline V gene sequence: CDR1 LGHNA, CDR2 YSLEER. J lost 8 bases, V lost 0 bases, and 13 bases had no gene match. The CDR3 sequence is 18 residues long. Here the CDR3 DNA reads TGCGCCAGCAGCCAAGATGGGAGAAGTAGCGGGGGGCGGGATGAGCAGTTCTTC. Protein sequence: CASSQDGRSSGGRDEQFF.

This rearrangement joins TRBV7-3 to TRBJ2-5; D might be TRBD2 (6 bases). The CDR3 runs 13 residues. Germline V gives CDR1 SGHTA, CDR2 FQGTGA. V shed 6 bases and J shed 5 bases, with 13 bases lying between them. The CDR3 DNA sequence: TGTGCCAGCAGTCCCGGGGGTTACGAGACCCAGTACTTC. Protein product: CASSPGGYETQYF.

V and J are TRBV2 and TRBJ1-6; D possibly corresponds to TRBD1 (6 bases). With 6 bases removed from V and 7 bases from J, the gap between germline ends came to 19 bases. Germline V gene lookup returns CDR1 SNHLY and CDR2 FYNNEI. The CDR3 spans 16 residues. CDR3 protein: CASSAPRGGKNSPLHF. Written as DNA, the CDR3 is TGTGCCAGCAGCGCCCCTAGGGGGGGTAAGAATTCACCCCTCCACTTT.

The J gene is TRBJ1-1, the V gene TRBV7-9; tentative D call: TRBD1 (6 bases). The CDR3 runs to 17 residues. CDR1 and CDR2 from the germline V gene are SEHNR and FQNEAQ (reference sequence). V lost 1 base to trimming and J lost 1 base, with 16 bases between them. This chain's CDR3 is CASSLGGGGRKNTEAFF. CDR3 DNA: TGTGCCAGCAGCTTAGGAGGGGGGGGCAGGAAGAACACTGAAGCTTTCTTT.

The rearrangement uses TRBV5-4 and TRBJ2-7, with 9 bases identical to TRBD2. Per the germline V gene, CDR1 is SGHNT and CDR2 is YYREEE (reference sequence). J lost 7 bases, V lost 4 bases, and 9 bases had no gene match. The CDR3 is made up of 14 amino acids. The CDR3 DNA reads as TGTGCCAGCAGCCCAGGGACTAGCTATAAGGAGCAGTACTTC. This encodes CASSPGTSYKEQYF. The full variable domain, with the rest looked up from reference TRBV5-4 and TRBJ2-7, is ETGVTQSPTHLIKTRGQQVTLRCSSQSGHNTVSWYQQALGQGPQFIFQYYREEENGRGNFPPRFSGLQFPNYSSELNVNALELDDSALYLCASSPGTSYKEQYFGPGTRLTVT.